This TCR beta chain stems from a study of CD8+CD57+ T cells in acquired aplastic anemia. In this sample, this clonotype turned up many times. For CDR3 and TCR beta VDJ profiling, genomic DNA was the template used. TCRdb recomputed calls from the reads with MiXCR, one row per CDR3 protein. The table has more than 150,000 distinct CDR3 sequences, 40% to 50% seen once; the top ten hold approximately 3%. The receptor was derived from a human donor in good health. What was sequenced was sorted CD4+, CD8+, or CD8+CD57+ T cells (not recorded which) from PBMCs.

The CDR3 DNA is TGCAGTGCTACCACCCCCCGGGGAAGGGAGCGAGAGACCCAGTACTTC. It translates to CSATTPRGRERETQYF. The gene calls are TRBV20-1 and TRBJ2-5; D might be TRBD2 (5 bases). From germline, CDR1 is DFQATT and CDR2 SNEGSKA (reference sequence). V lost 4 bases to trimming and J lost 4 bases, with 22 bases between them. This CDR3 region has 16 residues.